These T cell receptor beta chains were read from a single sample in a study of OX40 agonist ivuxolimab in advanced cancers. Measured with immunoSEQ multiplex PCR; TCRdb has only the in-frame clones, and not every one. The sample yields about 85,000 clones, about 86% seen once. The starting material was CD4+ or CD8+ T cells sorted from blood, obtained in a trial of the OX40 agonist ivuxolimab. All receptors derive from an adult with an advanced solid tumor such as melanoma, head and neck, liver or kidney cancer. Both conserved end residues are part of each CDR3. The D gene is left open where the match is weak.

TRBV28	TRBJ1-5	.	TGTGCCAGCAGTTTCCGCGGAGGTTGGGGCAATCAGCCCCAGCATTTT	CASSFRGGWGNQPQHF
TRBV19	TRBJ2-3	.	TGTGCCAGTAGTAGGGGACGGACTAATAGAGGAGGCACAGATACGCAGTATTTT	CASSRGRTNRGGTDTQYF
TRBV10-1	TRBJ2-3	TRBD1	TGCGCCAGCAGTGACGGGACAGGGCTGGATACGCAGTATTTT	CASSDGTGLDTQYF
TRBV6-5	TRBJ2-7	TRBD1	TGTGCCAGCAGGCCGACTGGGACAGGGGCCAGCGAGCAGTACTTC	CASRPTGTGASEQYF
TRBV4-1	TRBJ1-5	.	TGCGCCAGCAGCCAAGATGGTGGGGGCCGCAGGGATCAGCCCCAGCATTTT	CASSQDGGGRRDQPQHF
TRBV28	TRBJ1-1	.	TGTGCCAGCAGTTTGGGGTTCACTGAAGCTTTCTTT	CASSLGFTEAFF
TRBV11-2	TRBJ2-5	.	TGTGCCAGCAGCTTAGGATCCCTTGAGACCCAGTACTTC	CASSLGSLETQYF
TRBV4-2	TRBJ2-1	TRBD2	TGTGCCAGCAGCCTATATAGCGGGGGGGATTACAATGAGCAGTTCTTC	CASSLYSGGDYNEQFF
TRBV5-5	TRBJ1-4	.	TGTGCCAGCAGCTTGCGAGGGGACCCAACTAATGAAAAACTGTTTTTT	CASSLRGDPTNEKLFF
TRBV6-1	TRBJ1-2	TRBD1	TGTGCCAGCAGTGCCCCACAGGGGATCTATGGCTACACCTTC	CASSAPQGIYGYTF